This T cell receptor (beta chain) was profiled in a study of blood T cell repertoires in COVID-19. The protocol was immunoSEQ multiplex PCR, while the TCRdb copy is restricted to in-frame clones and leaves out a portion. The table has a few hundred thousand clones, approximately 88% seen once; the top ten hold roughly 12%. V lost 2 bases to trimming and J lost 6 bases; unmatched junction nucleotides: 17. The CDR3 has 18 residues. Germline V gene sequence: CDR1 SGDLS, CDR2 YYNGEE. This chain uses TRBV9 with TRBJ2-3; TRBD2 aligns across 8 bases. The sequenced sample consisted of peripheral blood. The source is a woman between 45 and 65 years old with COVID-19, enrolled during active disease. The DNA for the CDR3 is TGTGCCAGCAGCGTGGGGTTGGGTAGCGGGGTGAAATGGGATACGCAGTATTTT. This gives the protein CASSVGLGSGVKWDTQYF.